One sample yielded the 7 T cell receptor beta chains listed below, sequenced in a study of blood T cell repertoires in COVID-19. Profiling relied on immunoSEQ multiplex PCR, and the TCRdb table lists in-frame clones only, not all of them. The data show approximately 50,000 clones, around three quarters seen once. Sequenced material: peripheral blood. These TCRs come from a man in his sixties or seventies with acute or convalescent COVID-19.

This chain uses TRBV2 with TRBJ2-2, with TRBD1 matching over 12 bases. Germline CDR1 SNHLY, CDR2 FYNNEI. This CDR3 is built from 14 residues. Germline trimming cut 6 bases from V and 6 bases from J; bases unmatched to any gene: 2. CDR3 region: CASRGQGAAGELFF. For the CDR3, the DNA is TGTGCCAGCAGGGGACAGGGGGCGGCCGGGGAGCTGTTTTTT.

The CDR3 DNA reads as TGTGCCAGCAGTCCGGGACAGGGAAACGAAAAACTGTTTTTT. Amino acids: CASSPGQGNEKLFF. The chain has TRBV2 and TRBJ1-4, with 9 bases lining up with TRBD1. The V segment lost 5 bases and the J segment 8 bases; nucleotides outside the gene matches: 6. This CDR3 is 14 amino acids long. Germline V gene lookup returns CDR1 SNHLY and CDR2 FYNNEI.

This chain connects TRBV7-3 to TRBJ2-7; 7 bases map to TRBD2. After removal of 1 base from V and 5 bases from J, the junction contained 5 bases not matched to a gene. This CDR3 has 14 residues. Germline assignment: CDR1 SGHTA and CDR2 FQGTGA. CDR3 DNA sequence: TGTGCCAGCAGCTTAAATGCGGGGGTAGACGAGCAGTACTTC. Translated: CASSLNAGVDEQYF. The entire variable domain, with the rest obtained from reference TRBV7-3 and TRBJ2-7, is as follows: GAGVSQTPSNKVTEKGKYVELRCDPISGHTALYWYRQSLGQGPEFLIYFQGTGAADDSGLPNDRFFAVRPEGSVSTLKIQRTERGDSAVYLCASSLNAGVDEQYFGPGTRLTVT.

The chain links TRBV6-5 to TRBJ2-1, with 9 bases matching TRBD1. The CDR3 length is 14 residues. The germline gives CDR1 MNHEY, CDR2 SVGAGI. Losses at the gene ends were 7 bases for V and 5 bases for J; bases not matched to a gene: 6. The CDR3 DNA sequence: TGTGCCAGCAACGACAGGGGGGGAAACAATGAGCAGTTCTTC. Translating gives CASNDRGGNNEQFF.

V and J are TRBV5-6 and TRBJ2-3, with D possibly matching TRBD1 (6 bases). This CDR3 contains 12 residues. Trimming took off 4 bases at V and 6 bases at J, with 9 bases between the two ends. CDR1 SGHDT and CDR2 YYEEEE come from the germline V gene. CDR3 sequence (DNA): TGTGCCAGCAGCCCAGGGGTGGATACGCAGTATTTT. Protein sequence: CASSPGVDTQYF.

V usage is TRBV2 and J usage is TRBJ1-4, with 8 bases fitting TRBD1. Per germline, CDR1 SNHLY and CDR2 FYNNEI. This CDR3 comprises 15 residues. The J segment lost 2 bases and the V segment lost 10 bases, leaving 9 bases of the junction unmatched. CDR3 DNA: TGTGCCACCGACAGGGGAATCGAGACTAATGAAAAACTGTTTTTT. Its protein product is CATDRGIETNEKLFF. Supplemented by reference TRBV2 and TRBJ1-4, the full variable domain reads EPEVTQTPSHQVTQMGQEVILRCVPISNHLYFYWYRQILGQKVEFLVSFYNNEISEKSEIFDDQFSVERPDGSNFTLKIRSTKLEDSAMYFCATDRGIETNEKLFFGSGTQLSVL.

A few counts support this clone. The rearrangement links TRBV6-4 to TRBJ1-5, with D hard to call. Trimming removed 6 bases at V and 3 bases at J, with 12 bases between. Germline assignment: CDR1 MRHNA and CDR2 SNTAGT. The CDR3 consists of 14 residues. The CDR3 bases are TGTGCCAGCAGCGAACACGGGGACAATCAGCCCCAGCATTTT. Protein product: CASSEHGDNQPQHF.